This T cell receptor (beta chain) was sequenced for a study of PD-L1 blockade in urothelial cancer. For the study at large: Enrolled patients had been treated previously with 0 to 3 chemotherapy regimens. Among blood samples, the median T cell count was approximately 150,000.

Time point given: peripheral blood 6 weeks after treatment start. Each PCR received spiked synthetic TCR analog templates. Here immunoSEQ multiplex PCR was the method, and the copy in TCRdb shows in-frame clones only, minus some. This table holds about 36,000 clones, roughly 80% found once. The length of the CDR3 is 14 residues. The V gene end was trimmed by 5 bases and the J gene end by 7 bases; junction bases not matched to a gene: 8. Germline assignment: CDR1 MNHEY and CDR2 SMNVEV (reference sequence). The chain is built from TRBV27 and TRBJ1-2, with 9 bases fitting TRBD1. Source: PBMCs, taken around atezolizumab (anti-PD-L1) treatment. This receptor was obtained from a man aged 35-49 years with urothelial cancer. CDR3 sequence: CASSITGGAIGYTF. In DNA, the CDR3 is TGTGCCAGCAGTATTACAGGGGGCGCGATTGGCTACACCTTC.